This T cell receptor beta chain was sequenced in a study of beta chain features in type 1 diabetes. Study-level background: Investigators examined approximately 110,000,000 sorted cells across all samples. Whole-study findings and limits: A greater similarity of naive, central memory and Treg TCRB repertoires was seen among patients than among healthy donors. For patients and controls alike, PCR might favor shorter templates to the same degree. Junctions at VDJ sites from type 1 diabetes patients had fewer insertions and more deletions.

About this clone itself: Antigen: not known. A junction boundary mismatches the germline segment, possibly from a read error.

The germline V gene has CDR1 SNHLY and CDR2 FYNNEI. The CDR3 has 15 residues. cDNA synthesis used the whole RNA isolate, giving expressed TCRB sequences. Libraries were prepared by immunoSEQ multiplex PCR; TCRdb keeps only in-frame clonotypes and omits some of them. Of under 800,000 clones listed, 15% to 17% are singletons. Sequencing was carried out using naive CD4+ T cells from blood. The TCR was taken from a man in his late teens or twenties in good health. This sequence joins TRBV2 and TRBJ2-1, with TRBD1 matching over 8 bases. This chain's CDR3 is CASREDRGTYNEQFF. The CDR3 nucleotides read TGTGCCAGCAGGGAAGACAGGGGCACCTACAATGAGCAGTTCTTC.